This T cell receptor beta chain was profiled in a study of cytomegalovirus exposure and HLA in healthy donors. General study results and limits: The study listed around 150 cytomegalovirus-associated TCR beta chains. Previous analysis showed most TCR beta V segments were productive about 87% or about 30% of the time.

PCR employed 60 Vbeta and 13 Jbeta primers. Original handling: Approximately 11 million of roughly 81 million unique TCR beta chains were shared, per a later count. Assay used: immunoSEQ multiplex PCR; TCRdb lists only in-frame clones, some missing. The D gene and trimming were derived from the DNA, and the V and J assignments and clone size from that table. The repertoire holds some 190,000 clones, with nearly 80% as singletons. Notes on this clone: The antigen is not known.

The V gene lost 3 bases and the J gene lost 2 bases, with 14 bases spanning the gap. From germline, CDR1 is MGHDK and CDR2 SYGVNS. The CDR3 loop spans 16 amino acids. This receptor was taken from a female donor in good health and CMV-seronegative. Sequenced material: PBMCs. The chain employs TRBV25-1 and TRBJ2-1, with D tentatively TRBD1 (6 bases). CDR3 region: CASSDPSWGPYNEQFF. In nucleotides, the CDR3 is TGTGCCAGCAGTGATCCCTCGTGGGGGCCCTACAATGAGCAGTTCTTC.